This TCR beta chain stems from a study of CD8 T cells in ankylosing spondylitis. Trimming removed 4 bases from V and 7 bases from J; junction bases left unmatched: 7. The CDR3 is made up of 14 amino acids. CDR1 and CDR2 from the germline V gene are SGDLS and YYNGEE. In TCRdb, the 5' RACE reads were re-called with MiXCR into one record per CDR3 protein. The repertoire has around 27,000 distinct CDR3 sequences, just over 2.5% of them found once; the top ten carry 6% to 8%. Ten or more counts support this clonotype. V usage is TRBV9 and J usage is TRBJ2-1, with 8 bases matching TRBD2. This receptor was taken from a female donor with ankylosing spondylitis or in good health (not recorded which). Sequencing was done on a sample of blood, either unsorted or a sorted T cell fraction (not recorded which). The CDR3, as DNA: TGTGCCAGCAGCCCGGGGACTAGTAATAATGAGCAGTTCTTC. Amino acid sequence: CASSPGTSNNEQFF.